The 23 T cell receptor beta chains listed next were all sequenced from one sample in a study of blood T cell repertoires in COVID-19. Only in-frame clones appear in the TCRdb table, and some are missing; sequencing was by immunoSEQ multiplex PCR. This sample has hundreds of thousands of clones, with about 88% found just once. Sequenced sample: peripheral blood. The receptors stem from a woman in her 40s who had recovered from COVID-19.

This chain links TRBV4-3 with TRBJ1-1; D gene unclear. With 3 bases removed from V and 8 bases from J, the gap between germline ends came to 19 bases. The CDR3 has 15 amino acids. Germline loops: CDR1 LGHNA, CDR2 YSLEER. In DNA form, the CDR3 reads TGCGCCAGCAGCCAGCGGGGAGGGCCGTTTCTCGAAGCTTTCTTT. Translated: CASSQRGGPFLEAFF.

The CDR3: CASSPNPGVGQETQYF. The CDR3 DNA reads as TGTGCCAGCAGCCCAAATCCCGGAGTGGGCCAAGAGACCCAGTACTTC. The chain has TRBV7-6 and TRBJ2-5; D ambiguous. V lost 5 bases and J lost 1, with 17 bases in between. Germline V gene data show CDR1 as SGHVS and CDR2 as FNYEAQ. This CDR3 contains 16 residues.

CDR3 in DNA: TGTGCCACCAGCAGAGACCGGGGGAGGGAGACCCAGTACTTC. Translating gives CATSRDRGRETQYF. The V call is TRBV15, the J call TRBJ2-5; tentative D call: TRBD2 (6 bases). This CDR3 region has 14 residues. Trimming stripped 0 bases from V and 5 bases from J, with 10 bases between. CDR1 is LNHNV, CDR2 YYDKDF, per germline (reference sequence).

The J gene is TRBJ1-1, the V gene TRBV3-1 (or the pseudogene TRBV3-2); D uncertain. The CDR3 sequence is 13 residues long. V was shortened by 7 bases and J by 6 bases, with 15 bases between the two germline ends. CDR1 LGHDT and CDR2 YNNKEL come from the germline V gene (reference sequence). The CDR3 DNA follows: TGTGCCAGCACCCCGCACGGGGTAGCTGAAGCTTTCTTT. Translation gives CASTPHGVAEAFF.

The chain uses TRBV7-2 and TRBJ2-1; TRBD2 agrees at 14 bases. CDR1 and CDR2 from the germline V gene are SGHTA and FQGNSA. This CDR3 comprises 13 residues. Trimming at V came to 5 bases and at J to 15 bases, leaving 6 bases not matched to a gene. The CDR3 DNA sequence: TGTGCCAGCAGCCGCGGGACTAGCGGGAGTCCGTTCTTC. This codes for CASSRGTSGSPFF.

CDR3 region: CASSGGQGVTEAFF. The CDR3 DNA reads TGTGCCAGCAGCGGGGGACAGGGGGTCACTGAAGCTTTCTTT. The chain combines TRBV2 with TRBJ1-1, with 11 bases aligning to TRBD1. Trimming removed 6 bases from V and 4 bases from J; junction bases left unmatched: 4. CDR3 length: 14 amino acids. CDR1 and CDR2 (germline): SNHLY, FYNNEI.

This clone has only one observation. V is TRBV5-1 and J is TRBJ1-5; TRBD1 might be the D (6 bases). The CDR3 length is 15 residues. Between the trimmed V and J ends, which lost 4 bases and 6 bases, there was a span of 17 bases. Germline CDR1 is SGHRS and CDR2 is YFSETQ. The CDR3 spells CASSPGDGTPQPQHF. CDR3 nucleotides: TGCGCCAGCAGCCCAGGTGACGGGACACCTCAGCCCCAGCATTTT.

V and J are TRBV27 and TRBJ1-5; 7 nucleotides match TRBD1. Germline V gene lookup returns CDR1 MNHEY and CDR2 SMNVEV (reference sequence). Trimming cost V 6 bases and J 4 bases; bases outside gene matches: 12. This CDR3 has 16 residues. The CDR3: CASSPRGERRNQPQHF. DNA of the CDR3: TGTGCCAGCAGCCCCAGGGGGGAGAGAAGAAATCAGCCCCAGCATTTT.

The chain recombines TRBV19 with TRBJ2-2, with TRBD2 identical over 11 bases. V lost 6 bases, J lost 7 bases, and 7 bases stayed unmatched. The CDR3 has 15 amino acids. Germline values: CDR1 LNHDA, CDR2 SQIVND (reference sequence). CDR3 protein: CASRLTSGTNGELFF. CDR3 DNA: TGTGCCAGTAGGTTGACTAGCGGGACGAACGGGGAGCTGTTTTTT. Full variable domain (rest looked up from reference TRBV19 and TRBJ2-2): DGGITQSPKYLFRKEGQNVTLSCEQNLNHDAMYWYRQDPGQGLRLIYYSQIVNDFQKGDIAEGYSVSREKKESFPLTVTSAQKNPTAFYLCASRLTSGTNGELFFGEGSRLTVL.

This clone appeared a few times. The CDR3 sequence: CASSLTSSPLHF. DNA of the CDR3: TGTGCCAGCAGCTTAACAAGTTCACCCCTCCACTTT. The chain joins TRBV7-2 to TRBJ1-6; D ambiguous. Trimming left V 2 bases short and J 9 bases short, with 5 bases between. CDR3 size: 12 residues. CDR1 is SGHTA and CDR2 is FQGNSA in the germline V gene.

The CDR3 spells CASSPTGGPEGYTF. For the CDR3, the DNA is TGCGCCAGCAGCCCCACGGGGGGCCCAGAGGGCTACACCTTC. The chain is built from TRBV4-3 and TRBJ1-2; possibly TRBD1 for D (6 bases). Germline V lookup: CDR1 LGHNA, CDR2 YSLEER. The CDR3 spans 14 residues. The V gene lost 4 bases and the J gene lost 8 bases, with 17 bases spanning the gap.

The rearrangement uses TRBV13 and TRBJ2-7, with 10 bases lining up with TRBD1. Germline-derived CDR1 and CDR2 are PRHDT and FYEKMQ (reference sequence). The V segment lost 4 bases and the J segment 0 bases; nucleotides outside the gene matches: 15. The CDR3 contains 19 residues. This chain's CDR3 is CASSSKSGQGGFSSYEQYF. CDR3 nucleotide sequence: TGTGCCAGCAGCTCCAAAAGCGGACAGGGGGGATTCTCCTCCTACGAGCAGTACTTC.

V and J are TRBV5-8 and TRBJ2-7, with 7 bases that match TRBD1. The germline V gene has CDR1 SGHTS and CDR2 YDEGEE. V lost 7 bases, J lost 3 bases, and 10 bases stayed unmatched. The CDR3 is made up of 14 amino acids. CDR3 bases: TGTGCCAGCGACCCCCAGGACAGGAGCTACGAGCAGTACTTC. Translating it yields CASDPQDRSYEQYF.

The chain employs TRBV6-5 and TRBJ2-1, with 13 bases matching TRBD2. CDR1 is MNHEY and CDR2 is SVGAGI in the germline V gene. J was trimmed by 8 bases and V by 6 bases; bases with no gene match: 4. The CDR3 runs 14 residues. The CDR3 is CASRGLAGRDEQFF. The CDR3 DNA reads TGTGCCAGCAGGGGACTAGCGGGAAGGGATGAGCAGTTCTTC.

V usage is TRBV19 and J usage is TRBJ2-7, with D unresolved. This CDR3 contains 13 residues. CDR1 LNHDA and CDR2 SQIVND come from the germline V gene (reference sequence). The ends were cut back, 3 bases at V and 3 bases at J, with 9 bases in the middle. CDR3 in DNA: TGTGCCAGTAGTATCTGGGCCAACTACGAGCAGTACTTC. It codes for CASSIWANYEQYF. The variable domain in full, with the rest retrieved from reference TRBV19 and TRBJ2-7, is DGGITQSPKYLFRKEGQNVTLSCEQNLNHDAMYWYRQDPGQGLRLIYYSQIVNDFQKGDIAEGYSVSREKKESFPLTVTSAQKNPTAFYLCASSIWANYEQYFGPGTRLTVT.

V usage is TRBV27 and J usage is TRBJ2-3, with 7 bases that match TRBD2. From germline, CDR1 is MNHEY and CDR2 SMNVEV (reference sequence). The CDR3 has 15 amino acids. The trim removed 8 bases at V and 2 bases at J, leaving 10 bases unmatched. Here the CDR3 reads CASSPGGRDTDTQYF. The CDR3 nucleotides are TGTGCCAGCTCCCCGGGTGGGAGGGACACAGATACGCAGTATTTT.

This chain uses TRBV5-1 with TRBJ1-4; 8 bases align to TRBD1. Germline values: CDR1 SGHRS, CDR2 YFSETQ. The CDR3 sequence is 15 residues long. Trimming at V came to 4 bases and at J to 2 bases, leaving 4 bases not matched to a gene. CDR3 protein: CASSPTGGTNEKLFF. In DNA, the CDR3 is TGCGCCAGCAGCCCTACAGGGGGGACTAATGAAAAACTGTTTTTT. Looking up the rest from reference TRBV5-1 and TRBJ1-4 gives the full variable domain: KAGVTQTPRYLIKTRGQQVTLSCSPISGHRSVSWYQQTPGQGLQFLFEYFSETQRNKGNFPGRFSGRQFSNSRSEMNVSTLELGDSALYLCASSPTGGTNEKLFFGSGTQLSVL.

The genes are TRBV11-2 and TRBJ2-7; D uncertain. V dropped 4 bases and J dropped 4 bases, with 5 bases sitting between them. From germline, CDR1 is SGHAT and CDR2 FQNNGV. The CDR3 loop spans 11 amino acids. The CDR3 region is CASSSFYEQYF. CDR3 DNA sequence: TGTGCCAGCAGCTCCTTTTACGAGCAGTACTTC. Based on the CDR3 plus reference TRBV11-2 and TRBJ2-7, the full variable domain is EAGVAQSPRYKIIEKRQSVAFWCNPISGHATLYWYQQILGQGPKLLIQFQNNGVVDDSQLPKDRFSAERLKGVDSTLKIQPAKLEDSAVYLCASSSFYEQYFGPGTRLTVT.

V is TRBV5-6 and J is TRBJ1-1; D gene unclear. CDR3 length: 12 amino acids. Trimming shortened V by 4 bases and J by 11 bases, and 15 bases separated the two germline ends. Germline values: CDR1 SGHDT, CDR2 YYEEEE. The CDR3 DNA is TGTGCCAGCAGCCAAGACTCCTTCGGGGCTTTCTTT. Its protein product is CASSQDSFGAFF.

The chain employs TRBV19 and TRBJ2-1; the D gene is possibly TRBD2 (7 bases). The germline gives CDR1 LNHDA, CDR2 SQIVND (reference sequence). This CDR3 is built from 15 residues. Trimming took off 6 bases at V and 2 bases at J, with 14 bases between the two ends. The CDR3 is CASSGGPGAYNEQFF. The CDR3 coding sequence is TGTGCCAGTAGCGGGGGGCCCGGGGCCTACAATGAGCAGTTCTTC.

This clone has a handful of counts. The genes are TRBV9 and TRBJ1-2, with a tentative D call TRBD1 (5 bases). CDR1 and CDR2 from the germline V gene are SGDLS and YYNGEE. V shed 1 base and J shed 8 bases, with 18 bases lying between them. The CDR3 is made up of 15 amino acids. DNA for the CDR3: TGTGCCAGCAGCGTACGCGGAGGGACCGAGGGGGGCTACACCTTC. Translated, it gives CASSVRGGTEGGYTF.

The rearrangement uses TRBV7-2 and TRBJ2-3, with TRBD2 identical over 11 bases. The J segment lost 0 bases and the V segment lost 5 bases, leaving 10 bases of the junction unmatched. CDR1 and CDR2 from the germline V gene are SGHTA and FQGNSA. The CDR3 consists of 18 residues. The CDR3 DNA reads TGTGCCAGCAGCCCCCGGACTAGCGGGCTAACTAGCACAGATACGCAGTATTTT. Translated, it gives CASSPRTSGLTSTDTQYF.

V is TRBV30 and J is TRBJ2-3; the D gene is possibly TRBD2 (6 bases). CDR3 size: 12 residues. The V gene lost 3 bases and the J gene lost 6 bases, with 10 bases spanning the gap. Germline V gives CDR1 GTSNPN, CDR2 SVGIG (reference sequence). The CDR3 DNA sequence: TGTGCCTGGAGGGGCGCGGGGGATACGCAGTATTTT. It yields the protein CAWRGAGDTQYF.